These 10 T cell receptor beta chains share one sample of origin, sequenced in a study of identical twins. TCRdb independently ran MiXCR on the 5' RACE reads; one entry per CDR3 protein. The data hold under 250,000 distinct CDR3 sequences, with 6% to 8.5% observed a single time. The same sample was also used in a study of yellow fever vaccine responses in identical twins.

The specimen was CD8+ T cells sorted from blood. The receptors originated from a woman aged 18-35 years in good health.

This clonotype was seen many times. The rearrangement joins TRBV5-1 to TRBJ1-5; D unclear. There are 14 residues in the CDR3. Germline V gene lookup returns CDR1 SGHRS and CDR2 YFSETQ. Trimming removed 0 bases from V and 4 bases from J, with 8 bases in between. CDR3 amino acids: CASSLGTANQPQHF. In DNA form, the CDR3 reads TGCGCCAGCAGCTTGGGCACCGCAAATCAGCCCCAGCATTTT.

This clonotype has only a few counts. The chain uses TRBV29-1 and TRBJ2-1; D call uncertain. The CDR3 is 13 amino acids. The germline V gene encodes CDR1 SQVTM and CDR2 ANQGSEA. Trimming pared 3 bases from V and 12 bases from J, leaving 18 bases between. The DNA for the CDR3 is TGCAGCGTTGAGTCTCCCAACACGCCGAGGCAGTTCTTC. Protein: CSVESPNTPRQFF.

There are many counts of this clonotype. The genes are TRBV2 and TRBJ2-3; 11 nucleotides agree with TRBD2. The germline gives CDR1 SNHLY, CDR2 FYNNEI. Germline trimming cut 6 bases from V and 1 base from J; bases unmatched to any gene: 3. This CDR3 spans 15 amino acids. The DNA of the CDR3 is TGTGCCAGCAGGGGGGGACTAGCGGGCACAGATACGCAGTATTTT. Protein: CASRGGLAGTDTQYF.

This clonotype was seen at least ten times. V usage is TRBV24-1 and J usage is TRBJ2-1, with D tentatively TRBD2 (6 bases). Germline assignment: CDR1 KGHDR and CDR2 SFDVKD. This CDR3 region has 15 residues. V dropped 3 bases and J dropped 10 bases, with 18 bases sitting between them. The CDR3 sequence: CATSDVYRDSPEQFF. In nucleotides, the CDR3 is TGTGCCACCAGTGATGTATACCGGGACTCGCCGGAGCAGTTCTTC.

The J gene is TRBJ1-2, the V gene TRBV7-6, with D possibly matching TRBD1 (6 bases). Germline V gene sequence: CDR1 SGHVS, CDR2 FNYEAQ. The CDR3 is made up of 15 amino acids. With 5 bases removed from V and 3 bases from J, the gap between germline ends came to 16 bases. CDR3 sequence: CASSPGTKVDYGYTF. CDR3 sequence (DNA): TGTGCCAGCAGCCCCGGGACAAAGGTCGACTATGGCTACACCTTC.

The V and J genes are TRBV7-9 and TRBJ1-2; 7 nucleotides match TRBD1. The CDR3 contains 14 residues. Trimming took 5 bases from V and 6 from J; bases not matched to a gene: 9. Germline V gene sequence: CDR1 SEHNR, CDR2 FQNEAQ (reference sequence). The CDR3, as DNA: TGTGCCAGCAGCCCGACAGGGATATTGGATGGCTACACCTTC. This encodes CASSPTGILDGYTF. Together with reference TRBV7-9 and TRBJ1-2, the CDR3 gives the full variable domain: DTGVSQNPRHKITKRGQNVTFRCDPISEHNRLYWYRQTLGQGPEFLTYFQNEAQLEKSRLLSDRFSAERPKGSFSTLEIQRTEQGDSAMYLCASSPTGILDGYTFGSGTRLTVV.

This clonotype was observed many times. The chain recombines TRBV15 with TRBJ1-4; D is undetermined. CDR1 is LNHNV and CDR2 is YYDKDF in the germline V gene (reference sequence). The V and J ends lost 3 bases and 10 bases respectively, with 12 bases between them. There are 13 residues in the CDR3. CDR3 in amino acids: CATSSADGRKLFF. The CDR3 nucleotides are TGTGCCACCAGCAGTGCTGATGGGAGAAAACTGTTTTTT.

CDR3 region: CASSLTPRDDYGYTF. CDR3 in DNA: TGTGCCAGCAGTTTGACACCCCGAGACGACTATGGCTACACCTTC. The rearrangement uses TRBV27 and TRBJ1-2, with D uncertain. Trimming stripped 3 bases from V and 3 bases from J, with 14 bases between. The germline V gene encodes CDR1 MNHEY and CDR2 SMNVEV (reference sequence). CDR3 length: 15 residues.

This clonotype has ten or more counts. The V call is TRBV28, the J call TRBJ2-1; 7 nucleotides match TRBD1. Losses at the gene ends were 2 bases for V and 5 bases for J; bases not matched to a gene: 3. CDR3 size: 14 residues. Per germline, CDR1 MDHEN and CDR2 SYDVKM. CDR3 region: CASSLTGTDNEQFF. CDR3 nucleotides: TGTGCCAGCAGTTTAACCGGGACAGACAATGAGCAGTTCTTC. The full variable domain, rest sourced from reference TRBV28 and TRBJ2-1, is DVKVTQSSRYLVKRTGEKVFLECVQDMDHENMFWYRQDPGLGLRLIYFSYDVKMKEKGDIPEGYSVSREKKERFSLILESASTNQTSMYLCASSLTGTDNEQFFGPGTRLTVL.

The table lists this clonotype with a few counts. This sequence joins TRBV7-9 and TRBJ2-7, with 8 bases fitting TRBD2. Germline CDR1 SEHNR, CDR2 FQNEAQ (reference sequence). The CDR3 length is 14 residues. With V trimmed by 5 bases and J by 4 bases, 7 bases remained unmatched. CDR3: CASSGGLAVYEQYF. For the CDR3, the DNA is TGTGCCAGCAGCGGCGGACTAGCCGTATACGAGCAGTACTTC.